This T cell receptor (beta chain) was found in a study of CD8 T cells in ankylosing spondylitis. One entry per CDR3 protein, called by TCRdb with MiXCR from the 5' RACE reads. Here the sample spans about 270,000 distinct CDR3 sequences, roughly 32% being singletons. V was pared by 3 bases and J by 1 base, with 14 bases between. The CDR3 runs 15 residues. Germline CDR1 reads DFQATT; CDR2 reads SNEGSKA (reference sequence). The chain has TRBV20-1 and TRBJ2-3; D is undetermined. The sequence was collected from a male donor with ankylosing spondylitis or in good health (not recorded which). Sequenced material: blood, either unsorted or a sorted T cell fraction (not recorded which). The CDR3 region has the DNA TGCAGTGCTAGTTCTCCGCGGACCGGCACAGATACGCAGTATTTT. Its translation: CSASSPRTGTDTQYF.